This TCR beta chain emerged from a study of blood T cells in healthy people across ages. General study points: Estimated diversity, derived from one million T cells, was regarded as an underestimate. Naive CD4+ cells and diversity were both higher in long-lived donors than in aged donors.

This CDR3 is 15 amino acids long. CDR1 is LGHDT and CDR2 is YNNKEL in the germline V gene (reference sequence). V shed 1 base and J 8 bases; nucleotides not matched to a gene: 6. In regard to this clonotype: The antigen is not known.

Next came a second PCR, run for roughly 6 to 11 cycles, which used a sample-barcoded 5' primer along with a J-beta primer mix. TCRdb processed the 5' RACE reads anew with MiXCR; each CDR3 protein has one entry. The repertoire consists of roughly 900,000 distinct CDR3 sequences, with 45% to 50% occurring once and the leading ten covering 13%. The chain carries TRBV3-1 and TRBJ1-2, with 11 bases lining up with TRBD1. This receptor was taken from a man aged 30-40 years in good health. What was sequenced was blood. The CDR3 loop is CASSQGTGGAGGYTF. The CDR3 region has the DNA TGTGCCAGCAGCCAAGGGACAGGGGGCGCGGGAGGCTACACCTTC.